The 10 T cell receptor beta chains below all came from one sample that was sequenced in a study of response to subunit inactivated influenza vaccine. TCRdb used MiXCR to reprocess the RT-PCR reads, holding one entry per CDR3 protein. The sample lists about 500,000 distinct CDR3 sequences; 7.2% were seen once. Material: PBMCs from blood, obtained around 25 months after vaccination. The receptors here all came from a man between 50 and 75 years old who received an inactivated influenza vaccine.

There are a few counts of this clonotype. This chain joins TRBV19 and TRBJ2-1, with TRBD2 matching 9 bases. CDR1 LNHDA and CDR2 SQIVND come from the germline V gene (reference sequence). V shed 4 bases, J shed 7 bases, and the junction held 14 bases outside the gene matches. The CDR3 is 17 residues long. The CDR3 DNA sequence: TGTGCCAGTAGTACCCAAGGTAGCGGGAGTTTGAGTAATGAGCAGTTCTTC. This sequence encodes CASSTQGSGSLSNEQFF.

This clonotype was counted at least ten times. The V gene is TRBV4-2, the J gene TRBJ1-2; D perhaps matches TRBD1 (6 bases). V shed 2 bases and J shed 4 bases, with 11 bases lying between them. CDR1 is LGHNA and CDR2 is YNFKEQ in the germline V gene. The CDR3 loop spans 14 amino acids. As DNA, the CDR3 is TGTGCCAGCAGCCAAAGGGGGGGGGGCTATGGCTACACCTTC. Its protein product is CASSQRGGGYGYTF.

The sample holds a few counts of this clonotype. This chain joins TRBV6-5 and TRBJ2-1; 8 bases fit TRBD2. The CDR3 is 18 amino acids. J lost 5 bases, V lost 0 bases, and 12 bases had no gene match. Germline V gene lookup returns CDR1 MNHEY and CDR2 SVGAGI. CDR3 in DNA: TGTGCCAGCAGTTACTCTTCCCTTGGCGGGAGGTCCCACAATGAGCAGTTCTTC. It codes for CASSYSSLGGRSHNEQFF.

The V gene is TRBV5-1, the J gene TRBJ2-2, with D tentatively TRBD1 (5 bases). Germline-derived CDR1 and CDR2 are SGHRS and YFSETQ. This CDR3 has 13 residues. Trimming removed 0 bases at V and 8 bases at J, with 8 bases between. CDR3 region: CASSLENRGELFF. The CDR3 nucleotides are TGCGCCAGCAGCTTGGAGAACAGGGGGGAGCTGTTTTTT.

This clonotype was seen more than once but under ten times. The V and J genes are TRBV6-5 and TRBJ2-3, with 13 bases lining up with TRBD2. This CDR3 has 19 amino acids. CDR1 and CDR2 from the germline V gene are MNHEY and SVGAGI. V was pared by 3 bases and J by 2 bases, with 11 bases of the junction left unmatched. The CDR3 DNA follows: TGTGCCAGCAGTTATCTGGGACTAGCGGGGACTCACCACACAGATACGCAGTATTTT. Translating gives CASSYLGLAGTHHTDTQYF.

Only a few counts were recorded for this clonotype. The CDR3 spells CASQGQGGGGSPLHF. Here the CDR3 DNA reads TGTGCCAGCCAGGGACAGGGAGGCGGCGGTTCACCCCTCCACTTT. V and J are TRBV6-2 or TRBV6-3 and TRBJ1-6, with TRBD1 matching over 9 bases. Germline V CDR1 and CDR2: MNHEY, SVGEGT. The V segment lost 8 bases and the J segment 9 bases; nucleotides outside the gene matches: 11. This CDR3 has 15 residues.

This clonotype came up many times. The chain carries TRBV4-2 and TRBJ1-2, with a tentative D call TRBD1 (5 bases). This CDR3 has 13 residues. The germline V gene has CDR1 LGHNA and CDR2 YNFKEQ. V was clipped by 4 bases and J by 5 bases, with 11 bases between them. CDR3 DNA: TGTGCCAGCAGCCCGCTTGAGGGGTATGGCTACACCTTC. Encoded protein: CASSPLEGYGYTF.

This clonotype has more than one count but fewer than ten. The J gene is TRBJ2-7, the V gene TRBV18, with a weak D call TRBD1 (5 bases). Germline V gives CDR1 KGHSH, CDR2 LQKENI. CDR3 size: 15 residues. The V end lost 3 bases, the J end lost 5 bases, and 17 bases lay between the germline ends. The CDR3 nucleotides are TGTGCCAGCTCACCTGGACACTTAAATCGAAACGAGCAGTACTTC. As protein: CASSPGHLNRNEQYF. Based on the CDR3 plus reference TRBV18 and TRBJ2-7, the full variable domain is NAGVMQNPRHLVRRRGQEARLRCSPMKGHSHVYWYRQLPEEGLKFMVYLQKENIIDESGMPKERFSAEFPKEGPSILRIQQVVRGDSAAYFCASSPGHLNRNEQYFGPGTRLTVT.

In its sample, this clonotype was seen a few times. This rearrangement joins TRBV4-1 to TRBJ1-2; the D is unclear. V was cut by 1 base and J by 0 bases, with 6 bases left in between. This CDR3 has 14 residues. Per germline, CDR1 MGHRA and CDR2 YSYEKL. DNA of the CDR3: TGCGCCAGCAGCCAAGCCGGGACTAACTATGGCTACACCTTC. It is translated as CASSQAGTNYGYTF.

The sample holds a few counts of this clonotype. The genes are TRBV3-1 and TRBJ2-2; possibly TRBD2 for D (6 bases). The CDR3 contains 19 residues. CDR1 is LGHDT, CDR2 YNNKEL, per germline (reference sequence). Trimming left V 0 bases short and J 3 bases short, with 20 bases between. CDR3 loop: CASSQDGTPRATYTGELFF. Written as DNA, the CDR3 is TGTGCCAGCAGCCAAGACGGGACTCCCAGGGCGACTTACACCGGGGAGCTGTTTTTT.